This entry lists 10 T cell receptor beta chains sequenced from one sample in a study of blood T cell repertoires in COVID-19 (dated by TCRdb to the early 2020s). The library was built by means of the immunoSEQ multiplex PCR assay. TCRdb stores this immuneACCESS table with in-frame sequences only. Part of the clones is absent; in the studies checked, under half of the shortfall reflects unresolved V genes, and no reason is known for the rest. Recorded for this sample are 7,000 to 9,500 clones; about 85% of them occurred a single time. Roughly 10% of the sample rests with the top ten. The sample taken for sequencing was peripheral blood. The origin of the receptors is a human donor in a cohort sampled during active COVID-19.

A single count supports this clone. CDR3 sequence reads: CATSEAFTDTQYF. DNA for the CDR3: TGTGCCACCAGTGAGGCCTTCACAGATACGCAGTATTTT. The chain recombines TRBV24-1 with TRBJ2-3; D is unclear. Trimming left V 4 bases short and J 2 bases short, with 6 bases between. In germline, CDR1 is KGHDR, CDR2 SFDVKD. The CDR3 contains 13 residues.

A single count supports this clone. V and J are TRBV24-1 and TRBJ2-1, with TRBD2 identical over 13 bases. There are 16 residues in the CDR3. The V segment lost 5 bases and the J segment 8 bases; nucleotides outside the gene matches: 8. Germline CDR1 and CDR2: KGHDR and SFDVKD. The CDR3 nucleotides are TGTGCCACCAGTGCCACCGGGACTAGCGGGGAATATGAGCAGTTCTTC. Its protein is CATSATGTSGEYEQFF.

This chain connects TRBV2 to TRBJ1-4; 10 nucleotides agree with TRBD1. The CDR3 contains 16 residues. Germline V gene sequence: CDR1 SNHLY, CDR2 FYNNEI. The ends lost 6 bases at V and 2 bases at J; junction bases unmatched: 6. CDR3 in amino acids: CASRGQGRMTNEKLFF. The CDR3 bases are TGTGCCAGCAGGGGACAGGGGCGCATGACTAATGAAAAACTGTTTTTT.

The chain has TRBV3-1 (or the pseudogene TRBV3-2) and TRBJ1-2; 7 bases match TRBD1. Germline V gives CDR1 LGHDT, CDR2 YNNKEL (reference sequence). This CDR3 is 11 amino acids long. Trimming cost V 1 base and J 12 bases; bases outside gene matches: 2. The CDR3 region has the DNA TGTGCCAGCAGCCAAGCGGGACAGCACACCTTC. Translating gives CASSQAGQHTF.

This chain links TRBV5-6 with TRBJ1-2; D ambiguous. There are 12 residues in the CDR3. Germline assignment: CDR1 SGHDT and CDR2 YYEEEE. Trimming removed 6 bases at V and 8 bases at J, with 14 bases between. DNA of the CDR3: TGTGCCAGCACCCGGAGAGGGAAAGGCTACACCTTC. As protein: CASTRRGKGYTF.

This chain links TRBV4-3 with TRBJ2-6; 9 positions match TRBD1. From germline, CDR1 is LGHNA and CDR2 YSLEER. The V gene end was trimmed by 0 bases and the J gene end by 0 bases; junction bases not matched to a gene: 6. CDR3 length: 19 amino acids. The CDR3 region has the DNA TGCGCCAGCAGCCAAGATTACGGGACAGGGTTCTCTGGGGCCAACGTCCTGACTTTC. It specifies CASSQDYGTGFSGANVLTF.

This chain uses TRBV7-8 with TRBJ2-4; tentative D call: TRBD2 (6 bases). Per germline, CDR1 SGHVS and CDR2 FQNEAQ. The V gene lost 5 bases and the J gene lost 5 bases, with 16 bases spanning the gap. The CDR3 is 15 amino acids. The CDR3 DNA is TGTGCCAGCAGCCGTAATACAGGAGGGGAAAACATTCAGTACTTC. Protein: CASSRNTGGENIQYF.

The V call is TRBV27, the J call TRBJ2-7, with TRBD1 matching over 10 bases. J lost 5 bases, V lost 3 bases, and 4 bases had no gene match. The CDR3 consists of 14 residues. Per the germline V gene, CDR1 is MNHEY and CDR2 is SMNVEV (reference sequence). DNA for the CDR3: TGTGCCAGCAGTTTCCAAGGACAGGGGGACGAGCAGTACTTC. Its protein is CASSFQGQGDEQYF.

This clone was recorded only once. This chain connects TRBV7-2 to TRBJ1-2; 8 nucleotides agree with TRBD1. The germline gives CDR1 SGHTA, CDR2 FQGNSA. With 6 bases clipped from V and 1 base from J, the junction kept 7 bases outside the gene matches. This CDR3 has 15 residues. Here the CDR3 DNA reads TGTGCCAGCAGTTCTCCGGGACAGGATAACTATGGCTACACCTTC. As protein: CASSSPGQDNYGYTF.

This chain connects TRBV10-3 to TRBJ1-1; 7 bases align to TRBD1. Germline loops: CDR1 ENHRY, CDR2 SYGVKD. The CDR3 is 13 amino acids. With 10 bases clipped from V and 4 bases from J, the junction kept 9 bases outside the gene matches. CDR3 sequence (DNA): TGTGCCACTATCCAGACAGGGATCACTGAAGCTTTCTTT. Its translation is CATIQTGITEAFF.